The entry below gives a single TCR beta chain sequence along with its context. Authors' methods: Scientists estimated how many nucleated cells there were by amplifying reference gene primers. Libraries were prepared by immunoSEQ multiplex PCR; TCRdb keeps only in-frame clonotypes and omits some of them. V and J calls and clone size are those listed in that table; D and trimming were worked out from the DNA. The data contain roughly 190,000 clones, 76% of them seen just once; the ten biggest clones take up about a sixth. This sample was included in a study of blood T cell repertoires in COVID-19. Overall study context: Samples came from the United States, Italy and Spain, spanning acute and convalescent COVID-19. The cDNA or gDNA used as material had been derived from T cells, B-cell-depleted T cells, or PBMCs.

The CDR3 extends over 15 amino acids. Trimming removed 1 base at V and 5 bases at J, with 12 bases between. Germline V gene lookup returns CDR1 MGHRA and CDR2 YSYEKL. Source material: PBMCs or T cells enriched from blood (not recorded which). The chain employs TRBV4-1 and TRBJ1-5, with a possible D match to TRBD1 (6 bases). This receptor was obtained from a woman between 50 and 59 years old with acute COVID-19. This CDR3 is CASSQVFGQHQPQHF. In DNA, the CDR3 is TGCGCCAGCAGCCAAGTATTTGGACAGCATCAGCCCCAGCATTTT.